This T cell receptor (beta chain) was retrieved from a study of post-analysis software for immune sequencing data. Built from TCR beta cDNA, the libraries had unique molecular identifiers in them. With 1 to 10 million T cells as the source, 540,000 or so cDNA molecules resulted. MiXCR, applied by TCRdb to the PCR reads, yields one record per CDR3 protein. The sample has some 690,000 distinct CDR3 sequences, approximately 60% seen once. Study observations and caveats: When the samples were clustered directly with F measure, those that had been prepared in the same batch showed strong co-clustering. Roughly 5 TRBV segments, TRBV5-6, TRBV5-1 and TRBV20-1 among them, were found more frequent in patients than controls. Significantly lower normalized Chao1 diversity was seen in multiple sclerosis patients than in controls.

Comments on this clonotype: What it recognizes is unknown.

The germline V and J ends were trimmed by 4 bases and 6 bases, with 15 bases remaining between them. The CDR3 runs 14 residues. Germline V CDR1 and CDR2: SGHRS, YFSETQ. The chain combines TRBV5-1 with TRBJ2-3, with D maybe TRBD1 (6 bases). Sample: blood. This TCR derives from a girl aged 2-10 years with multiple sclerosis. CDR3 DNA: TGCGCCAGCAGCCAGTACAGGGATGCCGATACGCAGTATTTT. Protein product: CASSQYRDADTQYF.